These T cell receptor beta chains were read from a single sample in a study of T-cell reconstitution after alpha-beta-depleted transplantation in children. TCRdb re-derived calls from the PCR reads in MiXCR, one entry per CDR3 protein. The table includes more than 150,000 distinct CDR3 sequences, about 14% detected once. The source material was PBMCs from the stem cell graft donor, sampled from the stem cell graft. These receptors all come from a human donor who donated a stem cell graft to a child with acute lymphoblastic leukemia. The CDR3 runs from the conserved cysteine through the conserved F or W. D genes are given only for firm matches. Not every row has a clone size; where given, it reads once, few, many or a size class.

TRBJ1-2 | many | - | TRBV29-1 | CSVAGTYGYTF | TGCAGCGTCGCAGGCACGTATGGCTACACCTTC
TRBJ2-7 | - | - | TRBV4-2 | CASSQVDSTYEQYF | TGTGCCAGCAGCCAAGTGGACTCGACCTACGAGCAGTACTTC
TRBJ2-7 | - | - | TRBV2 | CASSERAYGQDDEQYF | TGTGCCAGCAGTGAACGGGCGTATGGACAAGACGACGAGCAGTACTTC
TRBJ1-5 | many | - | TRBV5-5 | CASSLSGNQPQHF | TGTGCCAGCAGCTTGTCGGGGAATCAGCCCCAGCATTTT
TRBJ2-3 | many | TRBD1 | TRBV20-1 | CSARGQGYADTQYF | TGCAGTGCTAGGGGACAGGGCTACGCAGATACGCAGTATTTT
TRBJ1-1 | - | TRBD1 | TRBV7-9 | CASSPRDRVRWGAFF | TGTGCCAGCAGCCCCAGAGACAGGGTCCGTTGGGGAGCTTTCTTT
TRBJ2-5 | many | - | TRBV20-1 | CSASPLEGTAETQYF | TGCAGTGCTAGCCCCCTTGAGGGTACGGCAGAGACCCAGTACTTC
TRBJ2-3 | once | - | TRBV19 | CASSIGTGLDTQYF | TGTGCCAGTAGTATCGGGACTGGCCTTGATACGCAGTATTTT
TRBJ2-7 | many | - | TRBV13 | CASSPRGLYEQYF | TGTGCCAGCAGCCCCCGGGGACTGTACGAGCAGTACTTC
TRBJ2-1 | many | - | TRBV27 | CASSSQSGAGQNEQFF | TGTGCCAGCAGTTCTCAATCGGGGGCTGGTCAGAATGAGCAGTTCTTC
TRBJ2-5 | few | - | TRBV12-3/TRBV12-4 | CASSPRETQETQYF | TGTGCCAGCTCTCCCCGGGAGACCCAAGAGACCCAGTACTTC
TRBJ1-4 | - | - | TRBV2 | CASSEGGRGSLDEKLFF | TGTGCCAGCAGTGAGGGGGGGAGGGGAAGCCTCGACGAAAAACTGTTTTTT
TRBJ2-4 | - | TRBD2 | TRBV3-1 | CASSQDRGGGGYIQYF | TGTGCCAGCAGCCAAGATCGAGGCGGGGGGGGATACATTCAGTACTTC
TRBJ1-1 | - | - | TRBV12-3/TRBV12-4 | CASTLGGGNTEAFF | TGTGCCAGCACCTTAGGTGGAGGGAACACTGAAGCTTTCTTT
TRBJ1-2 | - | - | TRBV5-1 | CASSLEPDDYGYTF | TGCGCCAGCAGCTTGGAACCAGACGACTATGGCTACACCTTC
TRBJ1-2 | many | - | TRBV12-3/TRBV12-4 | CASSLDTGPMLGYTF | TGTGCCAGCAGTTTGGATACAGGCCCTATGCTTGGCTACACCTTC
TRBJ2-7 | - | - | TRBV5-1 | CASSRDEDSKSYEQYF | TGCGCCAGCAGCCGGGACGAAGACAGCAAATCCTACGAGCAGTACTTC
TRBJ2-1 | many | - | TRBV20-1 | CSAHHSVEQFF | TGCAGTGCTCACCACAGTGTCGAGCAGTTCTTC
TRBJ1-2 | many | - | TRBV3-1 | CASSQGKAGDAYGYTF | TGTGCCAGCAGCCAAGGAAAGGCCGGGGACGCCTATGGCTACACCTTC
TRBJ2-1 | few | - | TRBV12-3/TRBV12-4 | CASSIDSYNEQFF | TGTGCCAGCAGCATCGACAGTTACAATGAGCAGTTCTTC
TRBJ2-7 | few | - | TRBV20-1 | CSARPPRTGSSYEQYF | TGCAGTGCTAGACCACCCAGGACGGGGAGCTCCTACGAGCAGTACTTC
TRBJ2-1 | - | TRBD2 | TRBV20-1 | CTASAPGLATYNEQFF | TGCACTGCTAGTGCGCCGGGACTAGCGACCTACAATGAGCAGTTCTTC
TRBJ2-7 | many | - | TRBV7-2 | CASSLADSFSYEQYF | TGTGCCAGCAGCTTAGCCGACAGCTTCTCCTACGAGCAGTACTTC